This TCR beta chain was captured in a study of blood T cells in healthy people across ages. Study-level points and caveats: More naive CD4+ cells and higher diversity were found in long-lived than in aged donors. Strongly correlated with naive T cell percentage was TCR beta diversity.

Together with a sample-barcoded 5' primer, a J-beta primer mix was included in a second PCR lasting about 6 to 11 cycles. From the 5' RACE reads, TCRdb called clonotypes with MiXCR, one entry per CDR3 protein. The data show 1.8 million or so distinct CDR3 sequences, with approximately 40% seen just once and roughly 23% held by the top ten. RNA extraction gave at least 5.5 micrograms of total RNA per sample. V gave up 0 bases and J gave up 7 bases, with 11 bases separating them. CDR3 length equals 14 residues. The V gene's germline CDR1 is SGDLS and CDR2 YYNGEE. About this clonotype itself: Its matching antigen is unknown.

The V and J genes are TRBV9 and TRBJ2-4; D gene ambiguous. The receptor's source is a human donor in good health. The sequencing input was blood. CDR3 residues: CASSVGGVANIQYF. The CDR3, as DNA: TGTGCCAGCAGCGTAGGGGGTGTTGCGAACATTCAGTACTTC.